This T cell receptor (beta chain) derives from a study of human thymus T cells. The CDR3 loop spans 14 amino acids. V was pared by 4 bases and J by 5 bases, with 12 bases between. The germline gives CDR1 SGDLS, CDR2 YYNGEE. Assay: immunoSEQ multiplex PCR; the TCRdb copy retains only in-frame clones and omits some. Among tens of thousands of clones, nearly 95% were seen once, and the ten largest hold about 6.5%. The chain joins TRBV9 to TRBJ1-4; TRBD1 might be the D (6 bases). This clonotype was obtained from a boy less than two years old with a congenital heart defect but otherwise immunologically healthy. The sequenced sample was blood. The CDR3 is CASSSGEVNEKLFF. CDR3 coding DNA: TGTGCCAGCAGCTCAGGGGAAGTAAATGAAAAACTGTTTTTT.